A single sample is the source of the 27 T cell receptor beta chains below, sequenced in a study of blood T cell repertoires in COVID-19. Some clones are missing from TCRdb's copy, which holds only in-frame ones; the method was immunoSEQ multiplex PCR. The sample consists of a few hundred thousand clones, around 89% of them appearing once. The material sequenced was peripheral blood. The receptors were sampled from a man younger than 35 who had recovered from COVID-19.

The gene calls are TRBV5-1 and TRBJ1-4, with TRBD1 matching 7 bases. This CDR3 has 15 amino acids. With 3 bases clipped from V and 4 bases from J, the junction kept 6 bases outside the gene matches. Per the germline V gene, CDR1 is SGHRS and CDR2 is YFSETQ. CDR3 region: CASSSGTALNEKLFF. As DNA, the CDR3 is TGCGCCAGCAGCTCCGGGACAGCCCTTAATGAAAAACTGTTTTTT. Filled out from reference TRBV5-1 and TRBJ1-4, the complete variable domain reads KAGVTQTPRYLIKTRGQQVTLSCSPISGHRSVSWYQQTPGQGLQFLFEYFSETQRNKGNFPGRFSGRQFSNSRSEMNVSTLELGDSALYLCASSSGTALNEKLFFGSGTQLSVL.

The chain joins TRBV6-5 to TRBJ1-1, with D unresolved. Germline-derived CDR1 and CDR2 are MNHEY and SVGAGI. V shed 7 bases and J shed 0 bases, with 12 bases lying between them. The CDR3 is 14 residues long. The CDR3 DNA follows: TGTGCCAGCACTCCTCGTTCAGTGAACACTGAAGCTTTCTTT. Its protein product is CASTPRSVNTEAFF.

The genes are TRBV7-2 and TRBJ2-7; D is possibly TRBD1 (7 bases). Trimming took 3 bases from V and 7 from J, leaving 19 bases between them. Germline V gene sequence: CDR1 SGHTA, CDR2 FQGNSA. The CDR3 length is 15 residues. DNA for the CDR3: TGTGCCAGCAGCTTCCAACGGGGGCAGGGGGAAGAGCAGTACTTC. Its translation is CASSFQRGQGEEQYF. The whole variable domain, filled in from reference TRBV7-2 and TRBJ2-7, reads GAGVSQSPSNKVTEKGKDVELRCDPISGHTALYWYRQSLGQGLEFLIYFQGNSAPDKSGLPSDRFSAERTGGSVSTLTIQRTQQEDSAVYLCASSFQRGQGEEQYFGPGTRLTVT.

The chain uses TRBV3-1 (or the pseudogene TRBV3-2) and TRBJ2-5; TRBD1 is a possible D gene (5 bases). CDR3 length: 13 residues. From germline, CDR1 is LGHDT and CDR2 YNNKEL (reference sequence). Trimming shortened V by 0 bases and J by 3 bases, and 5 bases separated the two germline ends. The CDR3 region is CASSQEGEETQYF. The CDR3 bases are TGTGCCAGCAGCCAAGAAGGGGAAGAGACCCAGTACTTC.

The J gene is TRBJ2-1, the V gene TRBV11-2; TRBD2 matches 12 bases. Germline values: CDR1 SGHAT, CDR2 FQNNGV. CDR3 size: 16 residues. Trimming removed 5 bases from V and 6 bases from J; junction bases left unmatched: 8. CDR3 sequence: CASSEAPLAGGNEQFF. CDR3 DNA sequence: TGTGCCAGCAGCGAAGCACCACTAGCGGGAGGCAATGAGCAGTTCTTC.

The sample holds one count of this clone. The chain combines TRBV29-1 with TRBJ1-2; TRBD1 matches 8 bases. V was clipped by 7 bases and J by 8 bases; unmatched bases: 6. CDR1 and CDR2 (germline): SQVTM, ANQGSEA. The CDR3 runs to 11 residues. The CDR3 DNA reads as TGCAGCGCCTGGACAGGGCAGGGCTACACCTTC. This sequence encodes CSAWTGQGYTF.

This chain joins TRBV4-3 and TRBJ2-7; 9 bases agree with TRBD2. With 0 bases clipped from V and 2 bases from J, the junction kept 8 bases outside the gene matches. This CDR3 is 17 amino acids long. From germline, CDR1 is LGHNA and CDR2 YSLEER. In DNA, the CDR3 is TGCGCCAGCAGCCAAGATCTTGCGGGAGGGGAGGCCTACGAGCAGTACTTC. It yields the protein CASSQDLAGGEAYEQYF.

This clone showed up just a few times. The chain joins TRBV27 to TRBJ1-5, with 8 bases identical to TRBD1. The V gene's germline CDR1 is MNHEY and CDR2 SMNVEV (reference sequence). The CDR3 has 14 residues. V lost 3 bases to trimming and J lost 6 bases; unmatched junction nucleotides: 4. CDR3 nucleotides: TGTGCCAGCAGTTTTCAGGGGGCGGTTCAGCCCCAGCATTTT. Translating gives CASSFQGAVQPQHF.

The CDR3 reads CSVERREGYNEQFF. DNA of the CDR3: TGCAGCGTTGAGCGGCGGGAGGGATACAATGAGCAGTTCTTC. The chain is built from TRBV29-1 and TRBJ2-1, with 9 bases matching TRBD2. This CDR3 is built from 14 residues. Looked up from germline, CDR1 is SQVTM and CDR2 is ANQGSEA. V lost 3 bases, J lost 4 bases, and 4 bases stayed unmatched.

This chain links TRBV10-2 with TRBJ1-1; TRBD1 aligns across 7 bases. CDR3 length: 16 amino acids. V trimming: 2 bases; J trimming: 0 bases; junction bases outside the gene matches: 6. Germline V gene lookup returns CDR1 WSHSY and CDR2 SAAADI. CDR3 region: CASSEAGQTMNTEAFF. DNA of the CDR3: TGCGCCAGCAGTGAGGCGGGACAGACAATGAACACTGAAGCTTTCTTT.

This chain uses TRBV18 with TRBJ1-1; 10 nucleotides agree with TRBD1. The V and J ends lost 8 bases and 2 bases, in that order; junction bases with no gene match: 8. Germline V lookup: CDR1 KGHSH, CDR2 LQKENI. This CDR3 comprises 15 residues. The CDR3 region has the DNA TGTGCCAGCCTCCGACAGGGGGCAACCAACACTGAAGCTTTCTTT. The encoded protein is CASLRQGATNTEAFF.

The rearrangement links TRBV5-1 to TRBJ1-2; 9 bases match TRBD1. The J segment lost 4 bases and the V segment lost 3 bases, leaving 7 bases of the junction unmatched. CDR1 is SGHRS, CDR2 YFSETQ, per germline. The CDR3 is made up of 15 amino acids. CDR3 bases: TGCGCCAGCAGCTCCACAGGGACAGGGTCCTATGGCTACACCTTC. It translates to CASSSTGTGSYGYTF.

This chain uses TRBV18 with TRBJ2-1, with 9 bases identical to TRBD2. Germline V gene data show CDR1 as KGHSH and CDR2 as LQKENI. This CDR3 has 17 amino acids. V was pared by 8 bases and J by 0 bases, with 11 bases of the junction left unmatched. The DNA for the CDR3 is TGTGCCAGCCGTGCGGAACTAGCGGGTAGCTCCTACAATGAGCAGTTCTTC. It encodes CASRAELAGSSYNEQFF.

The chain carries TRBV6-5 and TRBJ1-1; 8 bases map to TRBD1. Trimming removed 6 bases from V and 4 bases from J; junction bases left unmatched: 7. Germline CDR1 MNHEY, CDR2 SVGAGI. The CDR3 spans 14 residues. CDR3 amino acids: CASSYDRGSTEAFF. Here the CDR3 DNA reads TGTGCCAGCAGCTACGACAGGGGCAGCACTGAAGCTTTCTTT.

The chain carries TRBV6-4 and TRBJ1-1; 8 bases agree with TRBD1. Germline V gene lookup returns CDR1 MRHNA and CDR2 SNTAGT. V shed 6 bases, J shed 2 bases, and the junction held 5 bases outside the gene matches. CDR3 length: 14 amino acids. The CDR3 spells CASRATGENTEAFF. The CDR3, as DNA: TGTGCCAGCAGAGCGACAGGGGAAAACACTGAAGCTTTCTTT.

The V gene is TRBV9, the J gene TRBJ1-6, with TRBD1 identical over 10 bases. From germline, CDR1 is SGDLS and CDR2 YYNGEE. The CDR3 runs to 14 residues. V was pared by 3 bases and J by 9 bases, with 3 bases of the junction left unmatched. DNA for the CDR3: TGTGCCAGCAGCGATTGGGACAGGGGTTCACCCCTCCACTTT. Protein product: CASSDWDRGSPLHF.

This sequence joins TRBV3-1 (or the pseudogene TRBV3-2) and TRBJ2-7; 8 bases fit TRBD2. The CDR3 totals 16 residues. Germline CDR1 is LGHDT and CDR2 is YNNKEL (reference sequence). J was trimmed by 3 bases and V by 4 bases; bases with no gene match: 11. CDR3 bases: TGTGCCAGCAGCCCCAGTACCGGGACTAGTTACTACGAGCAGTACTTC. Protein product: CASSPSTGTSYYEQYF.

The chain employs TRBV10-3 and TRBJ1-5, with a possible D match to TRBD1 (5 bases). The CDR3 is 13 residues long. The germline V gene encodes CDR1 ENHRY and CDR2 SYGVKD. For the CDR3, the DNA is TGTGCTTCCATGGGAGGGGTCAATCAGCCCCAGCATTTT. It codes for CASMGGVNQPQHF.

The chain couples TRBV19 to TRBJ1-5; no definite D call. This CDR3 region has 14 residues. Germline CDR1 LNHDA, CDR2 SQIVND (reference sequence). Trimming pared 7 bases from V and 2 bases from J, leaving 12 bases between. The CDR3 sequence: CASIPGWGNQPQHF. The CDR3 DNA reads TGTGCCAGTATCCCGGGTTGGGGCAATCAGCCCCAGCATTTT.

V gene TRBV6-6 combines with J gene TRBJ2-3; D gene uncertain. CDR3 size: 19 residues. Trimming pared 5 bases from V and 8 bases from J, leaving 32 bases between. Germline CDR1 MNHNY, CDR2 SVGAGI (reference sequence). The CDR3 is CASSRMPVVFGSGTGTQYF. The CDR3 DNA is TGTGCCAGCAGTCGTATGCCGGTGGTCTTCGGGTCGGGTACTGGTACGCAGTATTTT.

The chain employs TRBV25-1 and TRBJ2-2, with D perhaps TRBD2 (5 bases). Trimming left V 3 bases short and J 4 bases short, with 12 bases between. Germline values: CDR1 MGHDK, CDR2 SYGVNS. This CDR3 has 15 amino acids. The CDR3 sequence is CASSDPTRATGELFF. The DNA for the CDR3 is TGTGCCAGCAGTGACCCCACTAGGGCCACCGGGGAGCTGTTTTTT.

The rearrangement joins TRBV4-3 to TRBJ2-7; D uncertain. CDR3 length: 14 amino acids. Germline CDR1 reads LGHNA; CDR2 reads YSLEER. Trimming removed 4 bases from V and 1 base from J, with 11 bases in between. CDR3 DNA: TGCGCCAGCAGCCGCCGACTCGATTCCTACGAGCAGTACTTC. Translating gives CASSRRLDSYEQYF.

This chain joins TRBV4-1 and TRBJ2-7; 9 bases match TRBD1. CDR1 MGHRA and CDR2 YSYEKL come from the germline V gene. The CDR3 spans 16 residues. Trimming at V came to 5 bases and at J to 0 bases, leaving 8 bases not matched to a gene. The CDR3: CASSLAGTGSSYEQYF. As DNA, the CDR3 is TGCGCCAGCAGCTTGGCCGGGACAGGGAGCTCCTACGAGCAGTACTTC.

J is TRBJ2-1 and V is TRBV7-9; 10 nucleotides align to TRBD2. Trimming at V came to 5 bases and at J to 2 bases, leaving 6 bases not matched to a gene. The CDR3 has 16 residues. Germline V gene data show CDR1 as SEHNR and CDR2 as FQNEAQ (reference sequence). CDR3 residues: CASSRLLAGTYNEQFF. In DNA, the CDR3 is TGTGCCAGCAGCAGACTACTAGCGGGAACCTACAATGAGCAGTTCTTC.

The chain links TRBV9 to TRBJ2-1, with a possible D match to TRBD2 (6 bases). The CDR3 extends over 15 amino acids. Trimming left V 4 bases short and J 0 bases short, with 11 bases between. Germline values: CDR1 SGDLS, CDR2 YYNGEE. CDR3: CASSPAGSSYNEQFF. The CDR3 DNA reads as TGTGCCAGCAGCCCCGCGGGGTCCTCCTACAATGAGCAGTTCTTC.

This chain joins TRBV25-1 and TRBJ1-5; D might be TRBD1 (5 bases). Trimming cost V 0 bases and J 9 bases, with 12 bases left between them. This CDR3 has 14 residues. Germline CDR1 and CDR2: MGHDK and SYGVNS. CDR3 sequence reads: CASSEYRATRPQHF. CDR3 sequence (DNA): TGTGCCAGCAGTGAATACAGGGCTACCCGGCCCCAGCATTTT.

The chain is built from TRBV7-9 and TRBJ1-2; a weak D match, TRBD1 (6 bases). V was pared by 5 bases and J by 3 bases, with 7 bases between. The CDR3 runs 12 residues. Germline V gene lookup returns CDR1 SEHNR and CDR2 FQNEAQ (reference sequence). CDR3 in DNA: TGTGCCAGCAGCCCAGGGGACTATGGCTACACCTTC. As protein: CASSPGDYGYTF.